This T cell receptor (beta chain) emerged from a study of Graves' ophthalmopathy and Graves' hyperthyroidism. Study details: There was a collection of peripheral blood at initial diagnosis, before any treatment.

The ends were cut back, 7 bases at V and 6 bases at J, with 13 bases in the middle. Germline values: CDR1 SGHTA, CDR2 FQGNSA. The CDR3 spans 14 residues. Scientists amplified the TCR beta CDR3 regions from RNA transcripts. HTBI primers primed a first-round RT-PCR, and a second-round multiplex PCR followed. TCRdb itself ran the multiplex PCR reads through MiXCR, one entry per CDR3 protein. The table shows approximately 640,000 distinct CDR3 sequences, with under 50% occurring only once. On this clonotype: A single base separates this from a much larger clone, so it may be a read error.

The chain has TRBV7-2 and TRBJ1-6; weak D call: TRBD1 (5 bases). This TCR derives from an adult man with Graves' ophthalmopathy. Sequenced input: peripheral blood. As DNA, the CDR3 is TGTGCCAGCATCCCGGGACTGATTAATTCACCCCTCCACTTT. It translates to CASIPGLINSPLHF.